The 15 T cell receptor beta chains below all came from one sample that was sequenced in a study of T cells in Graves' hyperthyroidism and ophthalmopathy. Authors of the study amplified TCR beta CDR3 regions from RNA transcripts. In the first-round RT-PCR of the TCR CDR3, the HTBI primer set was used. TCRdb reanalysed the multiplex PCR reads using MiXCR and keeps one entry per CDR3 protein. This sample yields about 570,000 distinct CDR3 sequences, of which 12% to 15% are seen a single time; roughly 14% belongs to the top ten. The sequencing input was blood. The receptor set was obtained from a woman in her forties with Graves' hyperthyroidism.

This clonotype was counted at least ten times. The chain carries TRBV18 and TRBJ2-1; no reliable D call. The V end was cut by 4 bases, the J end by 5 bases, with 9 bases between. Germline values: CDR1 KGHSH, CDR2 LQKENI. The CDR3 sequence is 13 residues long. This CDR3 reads CASSLNNNNEQFF. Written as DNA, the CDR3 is TGTGCCAGCTCACTAAACAACAACAATGAGCAGTTCTTC.

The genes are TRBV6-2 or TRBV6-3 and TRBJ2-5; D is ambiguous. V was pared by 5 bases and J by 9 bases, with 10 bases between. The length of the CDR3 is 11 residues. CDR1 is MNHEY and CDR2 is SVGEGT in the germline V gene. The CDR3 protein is CASSGNDAQYF. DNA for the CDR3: TGTGCCAGCAGTGGGAATGATGCCCAGTACTTC.

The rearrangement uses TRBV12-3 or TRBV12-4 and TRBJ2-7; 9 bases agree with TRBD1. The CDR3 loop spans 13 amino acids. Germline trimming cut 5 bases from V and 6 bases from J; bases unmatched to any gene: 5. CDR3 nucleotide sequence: TGTGCCAGCAGTACCGGGACAGGGCCCGAGCAGTACTTC. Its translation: CASSTGTGPEQYF.

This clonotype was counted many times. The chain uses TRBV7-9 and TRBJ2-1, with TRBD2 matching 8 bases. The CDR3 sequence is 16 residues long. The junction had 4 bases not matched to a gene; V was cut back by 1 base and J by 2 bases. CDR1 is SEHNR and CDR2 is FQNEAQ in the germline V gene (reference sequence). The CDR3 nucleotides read TGTGCCAGCAGCTTAGTGGGGCGGGAGGCCTACAATGAGCAGTTCTTC. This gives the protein CASSLVGREAYNEQFF.

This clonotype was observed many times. CDR3 loop: CASSYGQLPYNEQFF. DNA for the CDR3: TGTGCCAGCAGTTACGGACAACTCCCCTACAATGAGCAGTTCTTC. The rearrangement joins TRBV12-3 or TRBV12-4 to TRBJ2-1; D might be TRBD1 (5 bases). V was shortened by 4 bases and J by 2 bases, with 12 bases between the two germline ends. This CDR3 comprises 15 residues.

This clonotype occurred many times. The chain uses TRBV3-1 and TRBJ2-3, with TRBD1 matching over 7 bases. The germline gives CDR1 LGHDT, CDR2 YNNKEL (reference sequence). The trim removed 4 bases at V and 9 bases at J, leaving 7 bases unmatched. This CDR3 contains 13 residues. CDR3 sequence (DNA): TGTGCCAGCAGCCCCCGACAGGGATACACGCAGTATTTT. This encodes CASSPRQGYTQYF.

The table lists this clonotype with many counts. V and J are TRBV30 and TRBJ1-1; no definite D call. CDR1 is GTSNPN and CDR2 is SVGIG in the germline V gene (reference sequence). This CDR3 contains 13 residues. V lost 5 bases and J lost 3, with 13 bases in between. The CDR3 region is CAWWRALYTEAFF. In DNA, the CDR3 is TGTGCCTGGTGGCGGGCGTTGTACACTGAAGCTTTCTTT.

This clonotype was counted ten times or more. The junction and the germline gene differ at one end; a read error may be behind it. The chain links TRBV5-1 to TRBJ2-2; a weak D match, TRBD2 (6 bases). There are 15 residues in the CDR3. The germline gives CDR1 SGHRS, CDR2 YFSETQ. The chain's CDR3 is CASSFAGRGTGKLFF. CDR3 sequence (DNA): TGCGCCAGCAGCTTTGCCGGGAGAGGGACCGGGAAGCTGTTTTTT.

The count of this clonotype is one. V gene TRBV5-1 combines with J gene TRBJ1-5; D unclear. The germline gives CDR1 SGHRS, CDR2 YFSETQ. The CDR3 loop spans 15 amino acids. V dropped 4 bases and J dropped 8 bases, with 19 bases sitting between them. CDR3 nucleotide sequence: TGCGCCAGCAGCCCGGGAAGCAATCCCCCGGAGCCCCAGCATTTT. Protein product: CASSPGSNPPEPQHF.

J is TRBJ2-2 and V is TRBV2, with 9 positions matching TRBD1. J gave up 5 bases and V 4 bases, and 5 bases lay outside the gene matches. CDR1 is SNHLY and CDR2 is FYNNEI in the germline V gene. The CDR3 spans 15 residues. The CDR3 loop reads CASSATTGGTGELFF. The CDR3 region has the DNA TGTGCCAGCAGTGCGACGACAGGGGGAACCGGGGAGCTGTTTTTT.

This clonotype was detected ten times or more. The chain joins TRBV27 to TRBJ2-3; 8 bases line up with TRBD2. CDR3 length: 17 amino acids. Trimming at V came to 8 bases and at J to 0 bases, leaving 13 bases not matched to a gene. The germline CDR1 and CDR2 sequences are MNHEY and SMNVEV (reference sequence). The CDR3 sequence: CASSGSGRKTSTDTQYF. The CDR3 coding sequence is TGTGCCAGCTCAGGGAGCGGGAGAAAGACTAGCACAGATACGCAGTATTTT.

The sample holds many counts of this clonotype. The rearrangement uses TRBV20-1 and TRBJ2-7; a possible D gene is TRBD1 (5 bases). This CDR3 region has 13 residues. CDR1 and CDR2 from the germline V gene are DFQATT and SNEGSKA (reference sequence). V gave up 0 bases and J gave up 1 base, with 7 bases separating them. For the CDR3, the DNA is TGCAGTGCTAGAGATCAGGGTTCCTACGAGCAGTACTTC. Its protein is CSARDQGSYEQYF.

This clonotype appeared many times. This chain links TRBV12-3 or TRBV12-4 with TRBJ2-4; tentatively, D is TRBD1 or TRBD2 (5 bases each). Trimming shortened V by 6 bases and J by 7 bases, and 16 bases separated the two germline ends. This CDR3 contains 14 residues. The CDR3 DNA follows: TGTGCCAGCAGGCCGGGGCAGCAGAGGAACATTCAGTACTTC. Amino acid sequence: CASRPGQQRNIQYF.

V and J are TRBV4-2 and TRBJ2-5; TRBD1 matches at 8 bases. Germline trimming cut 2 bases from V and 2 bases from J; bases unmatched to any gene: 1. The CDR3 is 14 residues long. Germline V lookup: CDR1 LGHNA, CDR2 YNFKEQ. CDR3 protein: CASSQQGAQETQYF. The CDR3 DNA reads TGTGCCAGCAGCCAACAGGGGGCTCAAGAGACCCAGTACTTC.

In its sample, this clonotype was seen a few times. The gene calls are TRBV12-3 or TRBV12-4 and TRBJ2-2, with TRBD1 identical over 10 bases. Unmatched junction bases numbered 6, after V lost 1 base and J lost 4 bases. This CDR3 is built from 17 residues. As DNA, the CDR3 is TGTGCCAGCAGTTTAGAAAAGCGGGACAGGGGCACCGGGGAGCTGTTTTTT. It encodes CASSLEKRDRGTGELFF.